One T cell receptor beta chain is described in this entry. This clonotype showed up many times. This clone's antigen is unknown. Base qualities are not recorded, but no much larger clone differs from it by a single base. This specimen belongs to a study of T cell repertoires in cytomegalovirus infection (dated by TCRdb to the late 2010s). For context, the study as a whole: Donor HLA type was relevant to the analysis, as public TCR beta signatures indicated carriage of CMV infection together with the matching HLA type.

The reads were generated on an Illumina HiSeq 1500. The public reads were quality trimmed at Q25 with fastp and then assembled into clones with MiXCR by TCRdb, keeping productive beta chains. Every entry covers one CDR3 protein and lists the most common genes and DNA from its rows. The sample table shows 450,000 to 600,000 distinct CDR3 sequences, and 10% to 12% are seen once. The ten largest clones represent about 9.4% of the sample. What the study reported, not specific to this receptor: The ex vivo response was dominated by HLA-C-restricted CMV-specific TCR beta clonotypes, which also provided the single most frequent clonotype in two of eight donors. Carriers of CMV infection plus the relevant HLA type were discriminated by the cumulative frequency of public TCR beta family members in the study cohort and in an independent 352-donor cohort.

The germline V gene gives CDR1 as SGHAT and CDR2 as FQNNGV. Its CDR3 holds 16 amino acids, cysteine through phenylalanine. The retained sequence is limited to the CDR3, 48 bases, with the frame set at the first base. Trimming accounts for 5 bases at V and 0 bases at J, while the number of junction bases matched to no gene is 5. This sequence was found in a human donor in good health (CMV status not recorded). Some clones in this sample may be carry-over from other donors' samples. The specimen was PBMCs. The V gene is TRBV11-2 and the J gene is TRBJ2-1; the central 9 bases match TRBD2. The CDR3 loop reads CASSAISGSSYNEQFF. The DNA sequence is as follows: TGTGCCAGCAGCGCGATTAGCGGGAGCTCCTACAATGAGCAGTTCTTC. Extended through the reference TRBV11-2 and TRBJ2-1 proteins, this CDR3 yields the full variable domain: EAGVAQSPRYKIIEKRQSVAFWCNPISGHATLYWYQQILGQGPKLLIQFQNNGVVDDSQLPKDRFSAERLKGVDSTLKIQPAKLEDSAVYLCASSAISGSSYNEQFFGPGTRLTVL.